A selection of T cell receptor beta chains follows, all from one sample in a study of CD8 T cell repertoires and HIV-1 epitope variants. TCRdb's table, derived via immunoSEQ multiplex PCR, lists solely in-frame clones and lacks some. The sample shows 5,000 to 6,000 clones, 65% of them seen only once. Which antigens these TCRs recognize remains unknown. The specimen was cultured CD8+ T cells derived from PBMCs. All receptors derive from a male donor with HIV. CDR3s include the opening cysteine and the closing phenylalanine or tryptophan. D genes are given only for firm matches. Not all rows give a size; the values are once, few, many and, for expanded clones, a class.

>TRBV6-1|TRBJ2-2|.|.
CASMSSTGTGELFF
TGTGCCAGCATGTCTAGTACTGGCACCGGGGAGCTGTTTTTT
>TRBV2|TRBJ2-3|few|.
CASRMGGGWTDTQYF
TGTGCCAGCCGAATGGGAGGGGGTTGGACAGATACGCAGTATTTT
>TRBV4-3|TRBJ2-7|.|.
CASSQTRQVPWDEQYF
TGCGCCAGCAGCCAAACCCGACAGGTCCCCTGGGACGAGCAGTACTTC
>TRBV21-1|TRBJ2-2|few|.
CASSRSPGLAGGPSGELFF
TGTGCCAGCAGCCGTTCCCCGGGACTAGCGGGAGGGCCCTCTGGGGAGCTGTTTTTT
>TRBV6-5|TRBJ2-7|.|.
CASSPYRGGEQYF
TGTGCCAGCAGTCCCTACAGAGGCGGGGAGCAGTACTTC
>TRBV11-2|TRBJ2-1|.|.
CASSLATGTYNEQFF
TGTGCCAGCAGCTTAGCCACAGGAACCTACAATGAGCAGTTCTTC
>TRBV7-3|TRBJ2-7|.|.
CASSPQQGDYEQYF
TGTGCCAGCAGCCCCCAGCAGGGTGACTACGAGCAGTACTTC
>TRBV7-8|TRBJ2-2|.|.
CASSLEGEAVNTGELFF
TGTGCCAGCAGCTTAGAGGGCGAGGCCGTCAACACCGGGGAGCTGTTTTTT
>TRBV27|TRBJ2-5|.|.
CASSAAAQYF
TGTGCCAGCAGCGCCGCGGCCCAGTACTTC
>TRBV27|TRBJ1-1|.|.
CASREQNTEAFF
TGTGCCAGCAGGGAACAGAACACTGAAGCTTTCTTT